The T cell receptor (beta chain) under discussion was sequenced for a study of regulatory T cells in long-lasting Graves disease. V dropped 4 bases and J dropped 6 bases, with 13 bases sitting between them. Germline V gives CDR1 MDHEN, CDR2 SYDVKM. The CDR3 spans 14 residues. Described time point: persistent/refractory GD, antithyroid drugs over 5 years with positive TRAb. From PBMCs, RNA was extracted and then used to make the TCR library. This clonotype appeared many times. Both iRepertoire HTBI primers and Arm-PCR of CDR3 regions were used to build the TCR beta libraries. Each CDR3 protein is one row after TCRdb ran MiXCR on the multiplex PCR reads. The sample consists of 350,000 to 450,000 distinct CDR3 sequences, roughly 20% of them appearing once.

This chain joins TRBV28 and TRBJ1-5; D ambiguous. The TCR comes from a woman aged 40 to 50 with Graves disease. This sample comprised peripheral blood mononuclear cells (PBMCs), obtained when the disease was refractory, from a patient treated with antithyroid drugs. The CDR3 nucleotides are TGTGCCAGCAGTTATTCACGGAGGAGTCAGCCCCAGCATTTT. Translating it yields CASSYSRRSQPQHF.